These 19 T cell receptor beta chains were sequenced from one sample in a study of T cell responses to AZD1222 COVID-19 vaccine. Assay: immunoSEQ multiplex PCR; the TCRdb copy retains only in-frame clones and omits some. The repertoire has 100,000 or so clones, about nine tenths of them found once; the top ten carry around 1.3%. The specimen was peripheral blood, collected on day 0 of AZD1222 vaccination. The receptors shown here come from an adult in good health.

The chain joins TRBV13 to TRBJ2-7; 7 bases are shared with TRBD1. The germline gives CDR1 PRHDT, CDR2 FYEKMQ (reference sequence). J lost 5 bases, V lost 2 bases, and 15 bases had no gene match. The length of the CDR3 is 17 residues. The CDR3 sequence: CASSLKDRHSHGDEQYF. The DNA for the CDR3 is TGTGCCAGCAGCTTAAAGGACAGGCATTCCCACGGGGACGAGCAGTACTTC.

The gene calls are TRBV28 and TRBJ2-3; D is unclear. This CDR3 has 13 residues. V lost 1 base and J 0 bases, leaving 2 bases between the germline ends. Per germline, CDR1 MDHEN and CDR2 SYDVKM. The CDR3 DNA is TGTGCCAGCAGTTTATCTAGCACAGATACGCAGTATTTT. Its translation: CASSLSSTDTQYF.

The rearrangement links TRBV11-3 to TRBJ1-4; no definite D call. The germline V and J ends were trimmed by 0 bases and 2 bases, with 7 bases remaining between them. The CDR3 sequence is 15 residues long. Germline CDR1 SGHNT, CDR2 YENEEA. CDR3 loop: CASSLEGCTNEKLFF. The CDR3 nucleotides read TGTGCCAGCAGCTTAGAAGGGTGCACTAATGAAAAACTGTTTTTT.

This sequence joins TRBV5-1 and TRBJ2-3, with TRBD2 identical over 8 bases. Germline CDR1 is SGHRS and CDR2 is YFSETQ. The trim removed 1 base at V and 0 bases at J, leaving 4 bases unmatched. This CDR3 has 16 amino acids. CDR3 in DNA: TGCGCCAGCAGCTTGACTAGCGGAGCTAGCACAGATACGCAGTATTTT. It codes for CASSLTSGASTDTQYF.

The V gene is TRBV12-3 or TRBV12-4, the J gene TRBJ2-7; 7 bases map to TRBD2. The CDR3 is 13 amino acids. The junction had 5 bases not matched to a gene; V was cut back by 5 bases and J by 4 bases. CDR3 sequence reads: CASSPDGGYEQYF. CDR3 nucleotides: TGTGCCAGCAGTCCCGACGGGGGGTACGAGCAGTACTTC.

This chain joins TRBV11-2 and TRBJ2-3; D is perhaps TRBD1 or TRBD2 (5 bases each). Germline V gene data show CDR1 as SGHAT and CDR2 as FQNNGV. The CDR3 spans 16 residues. Trimming left V 4 bases short and J 4 bases short, with 18 bases between. The CDR3 sequence is CASSSPPGTIPDTQYF. DNA for the CDR3: TGTGCCAGCAGCTCTCCACCGGGGACCATCCCAGATACGCAGTATTTT. Combining the CDR3 with reference TRBV11-2 and TRBJ2-3 gives the whole variable domain EAGVAQSPRYKIIEKRQSVAFWCNPISGHATLYWYQQILGQGPKLLIQFQNNGVVDDSQLPKDRFSAERLKGVDSTLKIQPAKLEDSAVYLCASSSPPGTIPDTQYFGPGTRLTVL.

The chain combines TRBV6-5 with TRBJ1-4; a weak D match, TRBD1 (5 bases). V lost 8 bases, J lost 7 bases, and 17 bases lay in between. Germline CDR1 and CDR2: MNHEY and SVGAGI. This CDR3 is 14 amino acids long. CDR3 in amino acids: CASGGGAEGEKLFF. The CDR3 DNA sequence: TGTGCCAGCGGGGGTGGGGCGGAGGGTGAAAAACTGTTTTTT.

The gene calls are TRBV24-1 and TRBJ2-1, with a weak D call TRBD2 (5 bases). Germline assignment: CDR1 KGHDR and CDR2 SFDVKD. This CDR3 spans 13 amino acids. V was cut by 1 base and J by 9 bases, with 9 bases left in between. The CDR3 DNA reads as TGTGCCACCAGTGATTTCGCCGGGGTTGAGCAGTTCTTC. Translating gives CATSDFAGVEQFF.

This chain joins TRBV7-9 and TRBJ1-6; tentatively, D is TRBD1 (6 bases). The V end was cut by 0 bases, the J end by 13 bases, with 16 bases between. The length of the CDR3 is 15 residues. Looked up from germline, CDR1 is SEHNR and CDR2 is FQNEAQ (reference sequence). CDR3 nucleotides: TGTGCCAGCAGCTTAGCTCGACAGGCAGCTTGGCCCCTCCACTTT. Translating it yields CASSLARQAAWPLHF.

The V and J genes are TRBV9 and TRBJ1-3; no clear D. V was pared by 0 bases and J by 0 bases, with 10 bases between. The length of the CDR3 is 16 residues. Germline values: CDR1 SGDLS, CDR2 YYNGEE. The CDR3 DNA sequence: TGTGCCAGCAGCGTAGGTCCGGAAAGCTCTGGAAACACCATATATTTT. Translating it yields CASSVGPESSGNTIYF.

V usage is TRBV21-1 and J usage is TRBJ1-1; TRBD1 is the table's D call, not checked against the DNA. TRBV21-1 is annotated as a pseudogene. The CDR3 covers 15 residues. CDR3 DNA: TGTGCCAGCAGCAAAGGGACAGGGCTGAGCACTGAAGCTTTCTTT. It is translated as CASSKGTGLSTEAFF.

This chain connects TRBV10-3 to TRBJ1-1; 9 nucleotides line up with TRBD1. Germline V gene sequence: CDR1 ENHRY, CDR2 SYGVKD. The V segment lost 6 bases and the J segment 4 bases; nucleotides outside the gene matches: 0. This CDR3 is 12 amino acids long. CDR3 region: CAIRTGGTEAFF. CDR3 nucleotides: TGTGCCATCAGGACAGGGGGCACTGAAGCTTTCTTT.

The chain is built from TRBV5-4 and TRBJ1-5, with 9 bases matching TRBD1. V trimming: 4 bases; J trimming: 7 bases; junction bases outside the gene matches: 6. Per germline, CDR1 SGHNT and CDR2 YYREEE (reference sequence). The CDR3 is made up of 14 amino acids. This chain's CDR3 is CASSADRGSQPQHF. For the CDR3, the DNA is TGTGCCAGCAGCGCGGACAGGGGCAGCCAGCCCCAGCATTTT.

The rearrangement joins TRBV5-1 to TRBJ2-7; D uncertain. V dropped 2 bases and J dropped 2 bases, with 8 bases sitting between them. Per germline, CDR1 SGHRS and CDR2 YFSETQ. This CDR3 has 13 residues. CDR3 coding DNA: TGCGCCAGCAGCTTTAACGCAGCCTACGAGCAGTACTTC. It specifies CASSFNAAYEQYF.

The chain couples TRBV12-3 or TRBV12-4 to TRBJ1-1; no firm D call. V lost 2 bases and J 0 bases, leaving 1 base between the germline ends. This CDR3 is built from 12 residues. CDR3 in DNA: TGTGCCAGCAGTTTACTGAACACTGAAGCTTTCTTT. This translates into CASSLLNTEAFF.

The chain combines TRBV9 with TRBJ1-4, with D tentatively TRBD1 (5 bases). The V and J ends lost 2 bases and 5 bases respectively, with 13 bases between them. CDR3 length equals 15 residues. Germline V lookup: CDR1 SGDLS, CDR2 YYNGEE. CDR3 sequence: CASSVGGPQNEKLFF. CDR3 coding DNA: TGTGCCAGCAGCGTGGGGGGACCGCAAAATGAAAAACTGTTTTTT.

This rearrangement joins TRBV6-5 to TRBJ1-1, with 9 bases fitting TRBD1. Trimming cost V 6 bases and J 5 bases; bases outside gene matches: 7. This CDR3 is built from 14 residues. Germline CDR1 and CDR2: MNHEY and SVGAGI. In nucleotides, the CDR3 is TGTGCCAGCAGCAACAGGGGGCAGGGTACTGAAGCTTTCTTT. Its translation: CASSNRGQGTEAFF.

The chain uses TRBV3-1 (or the pseudogene TRBV3-2) and TRBJ1-2; D unclear. CDR3 size: 17 residues. The germline gives CDR1 LGHDT, CDR2 YNNKEL (reference sequence). The germline V and J ends were trimmed by 0 bases and 3 bases, with 17 bases remaining between them. The CDR3 bases are TGTGCCAGCAGCCAAGATCTGGACGGCCGGAGGGACTATGGCTACACCTTC. Translated, it gives CASSQDLDGRRDYGYTF.

This clone was recorded once. The rearrangement uses TRBV2 and TRBJ2-2; D could derive from TRBD1 or TRBD2 (5 bases each). Germline CDR1 and CDR2: SNHLY and FYNNEI. Trimming removed 7 bases at V and 6 bases at J, with 15 bases between. The CDR3 runs to 14 residues. CDR3 loop: CASIEGRASGELFF. CDR3 bases: TGTGCCAGCATAGAGGGGAGAGCGTCCGGGGAGCTGTTTTTT.